This T cell receptor beta chain was recovered during a study of T cell changes during pregnancy in multiple sclerosis. Assay: immunoSEQ multiplex PCR; the TCRdb copy retains only in-frame clones and omits some. This sample has under 65,000 clones, with 80% to 95% found just once. Germline V gene data show CDR1 as MGHRA and CDR2 as YSYEKL. This CDR3 is built from 17 residues. The V end was cut by 2 bases, the J end by 0 bases, with 16 bases between. This chain connects TRBV4-1 to TRBJ1-2, with a tentative D call TRBD1 (5 bases). The TCR comes from a female donor with multiple sclerosis, enrolled in a pregnancy study. The specimen was CD4+ T cells from peripheral blood mononuclear cells, collected in the third trimester of pregnancy. CDR3 sequence: CASSQPGLSIANYGYTF. Here the CDR3 DNA reads TGCGCCAGCAGCCAACCGGGACTTTCTATCGCTAACTATGGCTACACCTTC.